The 23 T cell receptor beta chains reported below all come from one sample, sequenced in a study of T cells after yellow fever vaccination. TCRdb reanalysed the 5' RACE reads using MiXCR and keeps one entry per CDR3 protein. The repertoire holds a few hundred thousand distinct CDR3 sequences, with roughly 4.3% as singletons. This specimen was PBMCs, taken 5 days after the yellow fever booster vaccination. These receptor sequences come from a man aged 18-30 years who received the YFV17D yellow fever vaccine.

This chain uses TRBV7-8 with TRBJ1-2; D gene unclear. The V end was cut by 0 bases, the J end by 6 bases, with 11 bases between. The CDR3 sequence is 14 residues long. Germline V lookup: CDR1 SGHVS, CDR2 FQNEAQ. DNA of the CDR3: TGTGCCAGCAGCTTAGCGGGCAGACGAGATGGCTACACCTTC. Translated, it gives CASSLAGRRDGYTF.

This clonotype was counted ten times or more. The chain joins TRBV18 to TRBJ2-5, with no clear D. Trimming removed 6 bases at V and 2 bases at J, with 10 bases between. The CDR3 totals 13 residues. Looked up from germline, CDR1 is KGHSH and CDR2 is LQKENI. CDR3: CASSLTEQETQYF. The CDR3 region has the DNA TGTGCCAGCTCGCTTACAGAACAAGAGACCCAGTACTTC.

This clonotype was seen only a few times. The genes are TRBV29-1 and TRBJ1-1; TRBD1 is a possible D gene (5 bases). Trimming removed 6 bases from V and 0 bases from J, with 11 bases in between. The CDR3 totals 13 residues. The germline CDR1 and CDR2 sequences are SQVTM and ANQGSEA. CDR3 in amino acids: CSVQPGLNTEAFF. DNA for the CDR3: TGCAGCGTGCAGCCGGGGCTGAACACTGAAGCTTTCTTT.

V usage is TRBV10-1 and J usage is TRBJ2-7, with D perhaps matching TRBD2 (5 bases). The germline V gene encodes CDR1 WNHNN and CDR2 SYGVQD (reference sequence). V lost 6 bases, J lost 0 bases, and 15 bases lay in between. This CDR3 contains 15 residues. CDR3 coding DNA: TGCGCCAGCAGGAGAGGGCTCCCCGGCTCCTACGAGCAGTACGTC. Translating gives CASRRGLPGSYEQYV.

The V and J genes are TRBV5-1 and TRBJ1-2; D is unclear. The V end was cut by 2 bases, the J end by 4 bases, with 6 bases between. Germline CDR1 reads SGHRS; CDR2 reads YFSETQ. This CDR3 is 12 amino acids long. The CDR3 sequence: CASSFPSYGYTF. CDR3 coding DNA: TGCGCCAGCAGCTTTCCATCCTATGGCTACACCTTC.

The table lists this clonotype with many counts. The CDR3 here is CASSYSDTEAFF. The CDR3 nucleotides are TGTGCCAGCAGTTACTCAGACACTGAAGCTTTCTTT. V and J are TRBV6-6 and TRBJ1-1; D is uncertain. The CDR3 has 12 amino acids. Trimming removed 0 bases from V and 3 bases from J, with 2 bases in between. Germline-derived CDR1 and CDR2 are MNHNY and SVGAGI (reference sequence).

This clonotype was counted a few times. The chain employs TRBV28 and TRBJ2-5; possibly TRBD2 for D (5 bases). V was pared by 6 bases and J by 4 bases, with 15 bases between. This CDR3 has 14 residues. The germline gives CDR1 MDHEN, CDR2 SYDVKM. CDR3 region: CASSSHGVGETQYF. In DNA form, the CDR3 reads TGTGCCAGCAGCTCCCACGGGGTGGGAGAGACCCAGTACTTC.

This clonotype was counted ten times or more. V gene TRBV2 combines with J gene TRBJ2-7; D is uncertain. This CDR3 comprises 14 residues. Germline V gives CDR1 SNHLY, CDR2 FYNNEI. Trimming took off 0 bases at V and 4 bases at J, with 10 bases between the two ends. The CDR3 DNA follows: TGTGCCAGCAGTGAAGCGCCGGGCAGGTACGAGCAGTACGTC. This codes for CASSEAPGRYEQYV.

This clonotype has a handful of counts. The junction shows a germline mismatch at one end, possibly a read error. The genes are TRBV5-6 and TRBJ2-5, with D perhaps matching TRBD1 (6 bases). The germline V gene encodes CDR1 SGHDT and CDR2 YYEEEE. This CDR3 is 11 amino acids long. The CDR3 region is CASSLWTDVTF. CDR3 bases: TGTGCCAGCAGCTTGTGGACAGACGTCACCTTC.

This clonotype was seen at least ten times. The chain combines TRBV5-1 with TRBJ1-6; D call uncertain. Trimming took 0 bases from V and 6 from J, leaving 4 bases between them. The CDR3 runs to 13 residues. Germline assignment: CDR1 SGHRS and CDR2 YFSETQ. The DNA for the CDR3 is TGCGCCAGCAGCTTGGGAAGTAATTCACCCCTCCACTTT. Translated, it gives CASSLGSNSPLHF.

Many counts were recorded for this clonotype. V usage is TRBV20-1 and J usage is TRBJ2-7; 7 bases match TRBD1. Germline V gives CDR1 DFQATT, CDR2 SNEGSKA (reference sequence). This CDR3 has 14 amino acids. The junction had 8 bases not matched to a gene; V was cut back by 6 bases and J by 0 bases. CDR3 protein: CSATGRDSSYEQYF. The CDR3, as DNA: TGCAGTGCCACTGGCCGGGACAGCTCCTACGAGCAGTACTTC.

The V and J genes are TRBV7-2 and TRBJ1-3; unclear D gene. V was cut by 6 bases and J by 0 bases, with 12 bases left in between. This CDR3 has 15 residues. Germline values: CDR1 SGHTA, CDR2 FQGNSA. The CDR3 DNA sequence: TGTGCCAGCAGACACGGGTCGAGCTCTGGAAACACCATATATTTT. Residues: CASRHGSSSGNTIYF.

This clonotype was seen a few times. This CDR3 is CSARDRGRPSYEQYF. The DNA of the CDR3 is TGCAGTGCTAGAGATAGGGGCAGGCCCTCCTACGAGCAGTACTTC. This chain joins TRBV20-1 and TRBJ2-7, with TRBD1 as a possible D gene (5 bases). V lost 0 bases, J lost 0 bases, and 12 bases lay in between. The germline V gene encodes CDR1 DFQATT and CDR2 SNEGSKA (reference sequence). The CDR3 spans 15 residues.

This clonotype turned up a few times. The chain recombines TRBV9 with TRBJ1-2, with D possibly being TRBD1 (5 bases). The CDR3 spans 13 residues. Trimming pared 0 bases from V and 5 bases from J, leaving 8 bases between. In germline, CDR1 is SGDLS, CDR2 YYNGEE. In DNA, the CDR3 is TGTGCCAGCAGCGTAGGGGGGGGTTATGGCTACACCTTC. Encoded protein: CASSVGGGYGYTF.

This clonotype was seen a handful of times. This chain joins TRBV2 and TRBJ1-5; TRBD1 is a possible D gene (5 bases). The V end was cut by 3 bases, the J end by 7 bases, with 16 bases between. CDR3 length: 15 amino acids. From germline, CDR1 is SNHLY and CDR2 FYNNEI. The CDR3 bases are TGTGCCAGCAGTGACTTGCAGGGCGGTAACCAGCCCCAGCATTTT. As protein: CASSDLQGGNQPQHF.

This clonotype has a count of ten or more. The V call is TRBV7-2, the J call TRBJ2-4, with 9 bases aligning to TRBD1. The CDR3 runs 13 residues. CDR1 SGHTA and CDR2 FQGNSA come from the germline V gene. V was clipped by 5 bases and J by 6 bases; unmatched bases: 2. CDR3 nucleotides: TGTGCCAGCAGCCGACAGGGGGGAAACATTCAGTACTTC. It is translated as CASSRQGGNIQYF.

The rearrangement joins TRBV23-1 to TRBJ1-5; D gene unclear. TRBV23-1 is noted as an ORF with a role that remains uncertain. The CDR3 is 12 residues long. Trimming shortened V by 3 bases and J by 8 bases, and 8 bases separated the two germline ends. The CDR3 reads CASSQWQKPQHF. The CDR3 DNA reads TGCGCCAGCAGTCAGTGGCAGAAGCCCCAGCATTTT.

This clonotype was detected many times. This sequence joins TRBV12-3 or TRBV12-4 and TRBJ2-1; D might be TRBD1 or TRBD2, each matching 5 bases. Trimming shortened V by 3 bases and J by 13 bases, and 10 bases separated the two germline ends. This CDR3 has 11 amino acids. CDR3 loop: CASSFWDHQFF. The CDR3 DNA reads as TGTGCCAGCAGTTTTTGGGACCACCAGTTCTTC.

A few counts support this clonotype. The chain has TRBV6-2 or TRBV6-3 and TRBJ1-4, with D hard to call. V lost 7 bases, J lost 6 bases, and 9 bases lay in between. The germline gives CDR1 MNHEY, CDR2 SVGEGT. This CDR3 is built from 12 residues. This CDR3 reads CASTRSDEKLFF. The CDR3 region has the DNA TGTGCCAGCACCCGCTCAGATGAAAAACTGTTTTTT.

This clonotype was detected only a few times. V gene TRBV12-3 or TRBV12-4 combines with J gene TRBJ2-2; 8 nucleotides align to TRBD1. Trimming removed 4 bases from V and 3 bases from J; junction bases left unmatched: 10. This CDR3 comprises 17 residues. The chain's CDR3 is CASSSAGPGGYTGELFF. The CDR3 DNA reads as TGTGCCAGCAGTTCTGCAGGGCCAGGGGGCTACACCGGGGAGCTGTTTTTT.

This clonotype was counted a few times. The chain uses TRBV7-2 and TRBJ1-1; D is unresolved. The V end lost 2 bases, the J end lost 0 bases, and 7 bases lay between the germline ends. This CDR3 comprises 14 residues. Germline CDR1 and CDR2: SGHTA and FQGNSA. CDR3 bases: TGTGCCAGCAGCTTATATCCGGTGAACACTGAAGCTTTCTTT. It encodes CASSLYPVNTEAFF.

Ten or more counts support this clonotype. The J gene is TRBJ2-7, the V gene TRBV6-5; D unclear. This CDR3 has 14 residues. Between the trimmed V and J ends, which lost 0 bases and 5 bases, there was a span of 11 bases. Germline V gives CDR1 MNHEY, CDR2 SVGAGI. CDR3 residues: CASSYSASGDEQYV. CDR3 bases: TGTGCCAGCAGTTACTCGGCCTCTGGGGACGAGCAGTACGTC.

Only a few counts were recorded for this clonotype. The V gene is TRBV12-3 or TRBV12-4, the J gene TRBJ2-1, with TRBD2 identical over 11 bases. The junction had 5 bases not matched to a gene; V was cut back by 3 bases and J by 7 bases. The CDR3 runs 15 residues. The CDR3, as DNA: TGTGCCAGCAGTTTTTATAGCGGGGGGGCAAATGAGCAGTTCTTC. Amino acids: CASSFYSGGANEQFF.